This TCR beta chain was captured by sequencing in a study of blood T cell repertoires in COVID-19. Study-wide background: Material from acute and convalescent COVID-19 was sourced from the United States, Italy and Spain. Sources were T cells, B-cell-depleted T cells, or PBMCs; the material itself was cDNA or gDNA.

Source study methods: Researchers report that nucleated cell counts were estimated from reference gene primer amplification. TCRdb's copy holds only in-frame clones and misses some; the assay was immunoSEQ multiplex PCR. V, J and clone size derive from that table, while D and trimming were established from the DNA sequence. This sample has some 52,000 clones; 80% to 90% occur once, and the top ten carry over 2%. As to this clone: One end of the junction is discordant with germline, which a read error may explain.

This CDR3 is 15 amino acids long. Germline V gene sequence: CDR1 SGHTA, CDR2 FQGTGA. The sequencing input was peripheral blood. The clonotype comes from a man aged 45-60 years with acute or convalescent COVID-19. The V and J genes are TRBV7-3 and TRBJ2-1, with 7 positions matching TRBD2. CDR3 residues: CASSLRREGRNEQFF. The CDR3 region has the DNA TGTGCCAGCAGTTTAAGAAGGGAGGGCCGCAATGAGCAGTTCTTC. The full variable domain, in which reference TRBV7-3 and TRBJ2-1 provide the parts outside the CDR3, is GAGVSQTPSNKVTEKGKYVELRCDPISGHTALYWYRQSLGQGPEFLIYFQGTGAADDSGLPNDRFFAVRPEGSVSTLKIQRTERGDSAVYLCASSLRREGRNEQFFGPGTRLTVL.